These 5 T cell receptor beta chains were sequenced from one sample in a study of technical replicates of blood from a handful of donors. Libraries were prepared by immunoSEQ multiplex PCR; TCRdb keeps only in-frame clonotypes and omits some of them. The data contain approximately 88,000 clones, around 96% of them singletons. Sequencing was carried out using T cells isolated from PBMCs. These receptors were obtained from a human donor in good health.

The chain links TRBV6-5 to TRBJ2-2; 7 positions agree with TRBD1. The V and J ends lost 4 bases and 6 bases, in that order; junction bases with no gene match: 8. The CDR3 consists of 15 residues. The germline V gene has CDR1 MNHEY and CDR2 SVGAGI. The CDR3 region is CASSSPYGTAGELFF. The CDR3 nucleotides read TGTGCCAGCAGTTCACCCTACGGGACAGCCGGGGAGCTGTTTTTT.

The chain recombines TRBV29-1 with TRBJ1-1, with 8 bases matching TRBD1. V trimming: 1 base; J trimming: 5 bases; junction bases outside the gene matches: 6. Germline V gene lookup returns CDR1 SQVTM and CDR2 ANQGSEA. The CDR3 length is 14 residues. CDR3 in DNA: TGCAGCGTTGAAGGGACGACAGGGGTAACTGAAGCTTTCTTT. Protein: CSVEGTTGVTEAFF.

This clone was seen more than once but under ten times. The rearrangement uses TRBV7-2 and TRBJ2-7; 9 bases are shared with TRBD2. This CDR3 has 14 amino acids. Looked up from germline, CDR1 is SGHTA and CDR2 is FQGNSA. V shed 0 bases, J shed 3 bases, and the junction held 0 bases outside the gene matches. CDR3 sequence (DNA): TGTGCCAGCAGCTTAGCTAGCGGGAGCTACGAGCAGTACTTC. It translates to CASSLASGSYEQYF.

V usage is TRBV11-3 and J usage is TRBJ1-4; unclear D gene. From germline, CDR1 is SGHNT and CDR2 YENEEA. This CDR3 comprises 13 residues. V was pared by 2 bases and J by 5 bases, with 6 bases between. The CDR3 protein is CASSLSLNEKLFF. The CDR3 DNA reads TGTGCCAGCAGCTTATCCCTCAATGAAAAACTGTTTTTT. Full variable domain (outside the CDR3, taken from reference TRBV11-3 and TRBJ1-4): EAGVVQSPRYKIIEKKQPVAFWCNPISGHNTLYWYLQNLGQGPELLIRYENEEAVDDSQLPKDRFSAERLKGVDSTLKIQPAELGDSAVYLCASSLSLNEKLFFGSGTQLSVL.

This clone was seen a single time. The V and J genes are TRBV6-5 and TRBJ2-7; D possibly corresponds to TRBD1 (5 bases). Germline loops: CDR1 MNHEY, CDR2 SVGAGI. The germline V and J ends were trimmed by 2 bases and 2 bases, with 10 bases remaining between them. CDR3 size: 14 residues. The CDR3 DNA is TGTGCCAGCAGTTACCTTGACAGTACCTACGAGCAGTACTTC. It specifies CASSYLDSTYEQYF.